At least ten counts were recorded for the clone carrying this TCR beta chain. The antigen is not known. This record comes from a study of T cells after posttransplantation cyclophosphamide. Overall study results and limits: Donor-recipient repertoire similarity was low at 1-2 months, rising over year one. Recipient CMV seropositivity and CMV reactivation strongly tracked TRB clonality.

V shed 0 bases and J shed 7 bases, with 15 bases lying between them. The germline CDR1 and CDR2 sequences are SGHAT and FQNNGV. The CDR3 spans 15 residues. The protocol was immunoSEQ multiplex PCR, while the TCRdb copy is restricted to in-frame clones and leaves out a portion. Altogether tens of thousands of clones were found in the sample, and no singletons occur. Material for sequencing was PBMCs. The sequence was collected from a man aged 40-50 years in good health, CMV-negative, and a related stem cell transplant donor. The rearrangement joins TRBV11-2 to TRBJ1-1; D is perhaps TRBD1 (6 bases). This CDR3 is CASSLDPGVSIEAFF. Here the CDR3 DNA reads TGTGCCAGCAGCTTAGATCCAGGGGTTTCCATTGAAGCTTTCTTT. Variable domain in full (rest from reference TRBV11-2 and TRBJ1-1): EAGVAQSPRYKIIEKRQSVAFWCNPISGHATLYWYQQILGQGPKLLIQFQNNGVVDDSQLPKDRFSAERLKGVDSTLKIQPAKLEDSAVYLCASSLDPGVSIEAFFGQGTRLTVV.